One and the same sample provided the 21 T cell receptor beta chains below, sequenced in a study of CD8+CD57+ T cells in acquired aplastic anemia. CD8+CD57+ cell expansion had been shown by flow cytometry in patients chosen for sequencing. The TCR beta profiling, which covered VDJ combination and CDR3 sequence, was carried out using genomic DNA as the template. TCRdb redid the calling of the reads with MiXCR, one entry per CDR3 protein. The table records hundreds of thousands of distinct CDR3 sequences, about a third of them present only once. Sequenced: sorted CD4+, CD8+, or CD8+CD57+ T cells (not recorded which) from PBMCs. These receptors were collected from a human donor with aplastic anemia.

The V call is TRBV4-3, the J call TRBJ2-7; TRBD1 aligns across 8 bases. The CDR3 covers 16 residues. CDR1 is LGHNA, CDR2 YSLEER, per germline. The V segment lost 0 bases and the J segment 2 bases; nucleotides outside the gene matches: 6. The CDR3 DNA follows: TGCGCCAGCAGCCAAGATCACACAGGGGGTGCCTACGAGCAGTACTTC. Translating gives CASSQDHTGGAYEQYF.

Turning to this clonotype: Germline is not matched at one junction end, which may reflect a read error. The chain carries TRBV29-1 and TRBJ1-2, with no clear D. The CDR3 is 11 residues long. Germline V lookup: CDR1 SQVTM, CDR2 ANQGSEA. CDR3 residues: CSVEETSMIFF. Written as DNA, the CDR3 is TGCAGCGTTGAAGAAACGAGTATGATTTTCTTC.

Concerning this clonotype itself: Likely a read error: the CDR3 ends without its conserved phenylalanine or tryptophan. This rearrangement joins TRBV19 to TRBJ1-6, with 7 bases identical to TRBD1. The germline gives CDR1 LNHDA, CDR2 SQIVND (reference sequence). J gave up 0 bases and V 9 bases, and 11 bases lay outside the gene matches. The CDR3 length is 17 residues. In DNA form, the CDR3 reads TGTGCCAGCAGCTTGAGGAGGGACAGCTCCTATAATTCACCCCTCCACGTT. It encodes CASSLRRDSSYNSPLHV.

The rearrangement joins TRBV7-3 to TRBJ2-7; 11 bases map to TRBD2. CDR1 is SGHTA, CDR2 FQGTGA, per germline. This CDR3 comprises 17 residues. Trimming removed 5 bases from V and 2 bases from J; junction bases left unmatched: 11. This CDR3 reads CASSPSPSSGGTYEQYF. The CDR3 DNA reads TGTGCCAGCAGCCCCTCCCCCTCTAGCGGGGGGACCTACGAGCAGTACTTC.

In its sample, this clonotype was seen a few times. With a much larger clone just one base away, this may be a read error. This sequence joins TRBV5-1 and TRBJ2-7, with 7 bases matching TRBD1. There are 14 residues in the CDR3. Germline V gene lookup returns CDR1 SGHRS and CDR2 YFSETQ. The V segment lost 0 bases and the J segment 2 bases; nucleotides outside the gene matches: 2. The CDR3 is CASSLADRTYEQYF. The CDR3 DNA follows: TGCGCCAGCAGCTTGGCGGACAGGACCTACGAGCAGTACTTC.

In its sample, this clonotype was seen many times. The genes are TRBV12-3 or TRBV12-4 and TRBJ2-7; no firm D call. This CDR3 is built from 14 residues. V was shortened by 7 bases and J by 2 bases, with 15 bases between the two germline ends. The CDR3 loop is CASTGGLTAYEQYF. The CDR3 DNA sequence: TGTGCCAGCACCGGTGGGCTAACGGCCTACGAGCAGTACTTC.

As to this clonotype: A read error may account for a junction end that differs from germline. The V and J genes are TRBV2 and TRBJ1-2; 7 bases map to TRBD1. Germline values: CDR1 SNHLY, CDR2 FYNNEI. The CDR3 extends over 12 amino acids. The CDR3, as DNA: TGTGCCAGCAGCGGACAGGAGTATGCCTACACCTTC. Translation gives CASSGQEYAYTF.

This clonotype was seen only a few times. J is TRBJ1-1 and V is TRBV7-9; a possible D gene is TRBD1 (6 bases). The ends were cut back, 5 bases at V and 5 bases at J, with 15 bases in the middle. Germline CDR1 reads SEHNR; CDR2 reads FQNEAQ (reference sequence). CDR3 length equals 14 residues. DNA of the CDR3: TGTGCCAGCAGCGAAGGACAGCGAGAGACTGAAGCTTTCTTT. This translates into CASSEGQRETEAFF.

The genes are TRBV19 and TRBJ2-1; no clear D gene. Trimming pared 3 bases from V and 7 bases from J, leaving 10 bases between. The CDR3 length is 13 residues. Germline V gene sequence: CDR1 LNHDA, CDR2 SQIVND (reference sequence). The CDR3 sequence: CASSIGGWNEQFF. The CDR3 nucleotides are TGTGCCAGTAGTATTGGCGGCTGGAATGAGCAGTTCTTC.

This clonotype came up many times. The rearrangement joins TRBV6-1 to TRBJ2-7, with a possible D match to TRBD1 (6 bases). V lost 6 bases to trimming and J lost 3 bases, with 18 bases between them. The CDR3 extends over 15 amino acids. CDR1 is MNHNS, CDR2 SASEGT, per germline. The DNA of the CDR3 is TGTGCCAGCAGCCGTGACAGGTCGGGGTACTACGAGCAGTACTTC. Translated: CASSRDRSGYYEQYF.

This clonotype has a single count. The gene calls are TRBV25-1 and TRBJ2-6; 9 nucleotides line up with TRBD1. Unmatched junction bases numbered 8, after V lost 8 bases and J lost 0 bases. From germline, CDR1 is MGHDK and CDR2 SYGVNS. The CDR3 runs 17 residues. The CDR3 is CASSRGQGNSGANVLTF. The CDR3 region has the DNA TGTGCCAGCTCACGAGGACAGGGGAACTCTGGGGCCAACGTCCTGACTTTC.

In its sample, this clonotype was seen a few times. The rearrangement links TRBV2 to TRBJ2-1, with TRBD2 identical over 8 bases. Trimming at V came to 2 bases and at J to 10 bases, leaving 13 bases not matched to a gene. CDR3 length: 16 residues. CDR1 is SNHLY, CDR2 FYNNEI, per germline. The CDR3 reads CASSELGSSGFGEQFF. CDR3 nucleotide sequence: TGTGCCAGCAGTGAATTAGGGTCTAGCGGGTTCGGCGAGCAGTTCTTC.

This clonotype came up many times. CDR3 DNA: TGTGCCAGCAGTCCCTGGGAGGGGAGGGGCGAGCAGTACTTC. Its protein product is CASSPWEGRGEQYF. The chain carries TRBV6-1 and TRBJ2-7; 7 bases agree with TRBD2. Germline V CDR1 and CDR2: MNHNS, SASEGT. V lost 5 bases and J lost 6; bases outside the gene matches: 10. The CDR3 has 14 amino acids.

V is TRBV5-1 and J is TRBJ2-3, with TRBD2 identical over 10 bases. This CDR3 is 16 amino acids long. V was pared by 0 bases and J by 1 base, with 2 bases of the junction left unmatched. Per germline, CDR1 SGHRS and CDR2 YFSETQ. The CDR3 region is CASSLAGTSGTDTQYF. CDR3 DNA: TGCGCCAGCAGCTTGGCCGGGACTAGCGGCACAGATACGCAGTATTTT.

The table lists this clonotype with many counts. The chain employs TRBV4-3 and TRBJ2-7, with D possibly being TRBD2 (6 bases). Germline V gene data show CDR1 as LGHNA and CDR2 as YSLEER. This CDR3 contains 13 residues. The V end was cut by 4 bases, the J end by 4 bases, with 11 bases between. The CDR3: CASSPRAGYEQYF. DNA for the CDR3: TGCGCCAGCAGCCCAAGGGCGGGGTACGAGCAGTACTTC.

J is TRBJ1-2 and V is TRBV2; maybe TRBD1 (5 bases). V was clipped by 6 bases and J by 2 bases, with 16 bases between them. The germline V gene has CDR1 SNHLY and CDR2 FYNNEI. The CDR3 sequence is 15 residues long. CDR3 sequence: CASSVRDGENYGYTF. CDR3 sequence (DNA): TGTGCCAGCAGCGTCCGGGACGGCGAAAACTATGGCTACACCTTC. Full variable domain (remainder filled in from reference TRBV2 and TRBJ1-2): EPEVTQTPSHQVTQMGQEVILRCVPISNHLYFYWYRQILGQKVEFLVSFYNNEISEKSEIFDDQFSVERPDGSNFTLKIRSTKLEDSAMYFCASSVRDGENYGYTFGSGTRLTVV.

This clonotype turned up a few times. A read error may explain this, as a much larger clone is one base away. The CDR3 does not end in the conserved phenylalanine or tryptophan, so this is likely a read error. The chain is built from TRBV19 and TRBJ1-6; TRBD1 matches 7 bases. The junction had 5 bases not matched to a gene; V was cut back by 6 bases and J by 3 bases. This CDR3 region has 15 residues. CDR1 is LNHDA, CDR2 SQIVND, per germline (reference sequence). CDR3 residues: CASRIQGRYNSPLHS. The CDR3 DNA follows: TGTGCCAGTAGGATACAGGGGCGCTATAATTCACCCCTCCACTCT.

As concerns this clonotype: This could be a read error, since a much larger clone is one nucleotide away. The CDR3 DNA is TGCAGTGCTTTAGCGGGACGTTACGATCAGCCCCAGCATTTT. Translation gives CSALAGRYDQPQHF. The V call is TRBV20-1, the J call TRBJ1-5, with D tentatively TRBD1 (5 bases). From germline, CDR1 is DFQATT and CDR2 SNEGSKA (reference sequence). This CDR3 has 14 residues. V lost 5 bases, J lost 5 bases, and 16 bases lay in between.

V usage is TRBV29-1 and J usage is TRBJ2-1, with D tentatively TRBD2 (7 bases). CDR1 SQVTM and CDR2 ANQGSEA come from the germline V gene. V was trimmed by 7 bases and J by 7 bases, leaving 14 bases between them. The CDR3 contains 12 residues. CDR3 sequence reads: CSAVGGANEQFF. In DNA, the CDR3 is TGCAGCGCTGTAGGGGGGGCAAATGAGCAGTTCTTC.

The rearrangement uses TRBV6-1 and TRBJ2-7, with D perhaps TRBD1 or TRBD2 (5 bases each). Germline values: CDR1 MNHNS, CDR2 SASEGT. This CDR3 is built from 14 residues. With 3 bases removed from V and 8 bases from J, the gap between germline ends came to 17 bases. In nucleotides, the CDR3 is TGTGCCAGCAGTGACCAGATCTTCCAGGGACAGCAGTACTTC. The encoded protein is CASSDQIFQGQQYF.

This clonotype was picked up many times. The rearrangement uses TRBV19 and TRBJ2-7; D ambiguous. The V gene lost 2 bases and the J gene lost 8 bases, with 10 bases spanning the gap. The CDR3 covers 12 residues. CDR1 and CDR2 from the germline V gene are LNHDA and SQIVND (reference sequence). The CDR3 coding sequence is TGTGCCAGTAGTATAAAGGAGAGCAAGCAGTACTTC. Translating it yields CASSIKESKQYF.